This T cell receptor beta chain is from a study of naive and memory T cell subsets. Study results and limitations: Especially in CD8 cells, naive repertoires contained a few larger clonotypes, possibly CD45RA-re-expressing memory cells.

This CDR3 contains 14 residues. Trimming removed 6 bases at V and 1 base at J, with 11 bases between. Germline V gene sequence: CDR1 KGHSH, CDR2 LQKENI. The beta constant-region primer was an equimolar mix of two oligonucleotides covering TRBC1 and TRBC2. The ligated cDNA underwent four PCR rounds using SP2 and nested alpha and beta constant-region primers. A 12-nucleotide UMI and the SP2 primer were added to the cDNA 3' end by oligonucleotide ligation. TCRdb used MiXCR to reprocess the UMI-ligation and nested PCR reads, holding one entry per CDR3 protein. This table has 150,000 or so distinct CDR3 sequences, under 25% appearing once. In its sample, this clonotype was seen many times. The antigen is unknown.

This receptor was identified in a human donor in good health. The chain couples TRBV18 to TRBJ2-3; D gene unclear. The sample consisted of naive CD4+ T cells from blood. The CDR3 DNA follows: TGTGCCAGCTCCCCGGGCAGTGGCACAGATACGCAGTATTTT. It specifies CASSPGSGTDTQYF.